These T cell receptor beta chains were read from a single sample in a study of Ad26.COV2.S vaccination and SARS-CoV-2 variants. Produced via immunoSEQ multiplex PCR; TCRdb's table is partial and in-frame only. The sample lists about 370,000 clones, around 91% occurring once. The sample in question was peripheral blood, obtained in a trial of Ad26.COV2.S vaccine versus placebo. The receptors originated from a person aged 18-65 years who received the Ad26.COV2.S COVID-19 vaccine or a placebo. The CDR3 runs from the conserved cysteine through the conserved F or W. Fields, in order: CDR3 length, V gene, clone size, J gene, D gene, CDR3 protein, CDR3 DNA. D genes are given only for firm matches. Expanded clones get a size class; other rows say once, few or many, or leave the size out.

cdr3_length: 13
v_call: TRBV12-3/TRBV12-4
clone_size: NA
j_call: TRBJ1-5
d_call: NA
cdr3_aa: CASSFVAWQPQHF
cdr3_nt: TGTGCCAGCAGTTTTGTGGCTTGGCAGCCCCAGCATTTT

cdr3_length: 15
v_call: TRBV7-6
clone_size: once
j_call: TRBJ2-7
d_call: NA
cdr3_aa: CASSLEHSGPYEQYF
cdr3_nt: TGTGCCAGCAGCTTAGAGCATAGCGGCCCCTACGAGCAGTACTTC

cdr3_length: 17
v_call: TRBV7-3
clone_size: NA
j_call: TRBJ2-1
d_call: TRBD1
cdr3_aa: CASSLRVGQGANNEQFF
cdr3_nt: TGTGCCAGCAGCTTAAGGGTGGGACAGGGGGCAAACAATGAGCAGTTCTTC

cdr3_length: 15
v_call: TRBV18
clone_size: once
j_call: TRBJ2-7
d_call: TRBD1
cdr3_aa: CASSLGQGNRYEQYF
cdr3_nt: TGTGCCAGCTCATTAGGACAGGGAAATAGGTACGAGCAGTACTTC

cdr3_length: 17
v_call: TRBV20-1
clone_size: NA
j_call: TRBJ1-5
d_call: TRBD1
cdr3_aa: CSASARDRPTAGQPQHF
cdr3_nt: TGCAGTGCTAGTGCCCGGGACAGACCAACGGCGGGTCAGCCCCAGCATTTT

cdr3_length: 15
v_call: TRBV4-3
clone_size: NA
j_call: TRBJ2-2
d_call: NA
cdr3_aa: CASSHAGPGSGELFF
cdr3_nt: TGCGCCAGCAGCCATGCGGGGCCGGGGTCCGGGGAGCTGTTTTTT

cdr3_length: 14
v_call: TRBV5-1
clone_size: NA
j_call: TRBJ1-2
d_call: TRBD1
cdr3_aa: CASSLAGTGHGYTF
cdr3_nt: TGCGCCAGCAGCCTCGCAGGGACAGGGCACGGCTACACCTTC

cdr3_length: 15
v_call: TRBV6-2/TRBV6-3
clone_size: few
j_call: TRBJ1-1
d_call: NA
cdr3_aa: CASSGRLSRNTEAFF
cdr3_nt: TGTGCCAGCAGTGGAAGACTGAGTCGCAACACTGAAGCTTTCTTT

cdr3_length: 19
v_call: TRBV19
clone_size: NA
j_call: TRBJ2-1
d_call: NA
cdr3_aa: CASSRGGVTGRSSYNEQFF
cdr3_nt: TGTGCCAGTAGTCGAGGAGGGGTTACTGGACGCAGCTCCTACAATGAGCAGTTCTTC

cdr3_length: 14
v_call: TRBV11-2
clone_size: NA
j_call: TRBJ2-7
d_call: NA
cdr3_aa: CASNPWGTNYEQYF
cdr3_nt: TGTGCCAGCAACCCTTGGGGGACCAACTACGAGCAGTACTTC

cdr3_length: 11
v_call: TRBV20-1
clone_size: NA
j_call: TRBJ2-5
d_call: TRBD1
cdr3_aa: CSATGGETQYF
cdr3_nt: TGCAGTGCCACAGGGGGGGAGACCCAGTACTTC

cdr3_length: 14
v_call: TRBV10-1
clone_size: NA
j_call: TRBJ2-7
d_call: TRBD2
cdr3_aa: CARLVSGIPYEQYF
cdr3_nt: TGCGCCAGGCTTGTTAGCGGGATCCCCTACGAGCAGTACTTC

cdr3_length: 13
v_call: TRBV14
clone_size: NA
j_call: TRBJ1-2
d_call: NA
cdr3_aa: CASSRSGPQGYTF
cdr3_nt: TGTGCCAGCAGCCGTTCCGGGCCCCAGGGCTACACCTTC

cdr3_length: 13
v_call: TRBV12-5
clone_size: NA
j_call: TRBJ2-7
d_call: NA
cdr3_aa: CASGLGQGYEQYF
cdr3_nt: TGTGCTAGTGGTTTGGGGCAGGGTTACGAGCAGTACTTC

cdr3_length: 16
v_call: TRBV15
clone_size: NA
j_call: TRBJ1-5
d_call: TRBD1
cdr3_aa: CATSRVTGDSNQPQHF
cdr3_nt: TGTGCCACCAGCAGAGTTACAGGGGATAGCAATCAGCCCCAGCATTTT

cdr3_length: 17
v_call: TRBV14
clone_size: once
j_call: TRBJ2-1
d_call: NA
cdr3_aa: CASSQARPSPLYNEQFF
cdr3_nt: TGTGCCAGCAGCCAAGCCCGCCCGAGCCCCTTATACAATGAGCAGTTCTTC

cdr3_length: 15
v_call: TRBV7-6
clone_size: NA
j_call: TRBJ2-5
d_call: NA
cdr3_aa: CASSSVPGVQETQYF
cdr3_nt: TGTGCCAGCAGCTCCGTGCCAGGGGTTCAAGAGACCCAGTACTTC

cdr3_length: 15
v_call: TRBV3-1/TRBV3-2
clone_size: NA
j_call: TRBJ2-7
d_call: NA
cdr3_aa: CASSQALGGSYEQYF
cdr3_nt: TGTGCCAGCAGCCAAGCCCTCGGCGGTTCCTACGAGCAGTACTTC

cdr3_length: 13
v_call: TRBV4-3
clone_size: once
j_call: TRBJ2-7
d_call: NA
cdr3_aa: CASSWQENYEQYF
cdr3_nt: TGCGCCAGCAGCTGGCAGGAGAACTACGAGCAGTACTTC

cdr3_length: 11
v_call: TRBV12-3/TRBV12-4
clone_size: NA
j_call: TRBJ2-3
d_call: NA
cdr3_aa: CASRWSDTQYF
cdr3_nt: TGTGCCAGCAGGTGGTCAGATACGCAGTATTTT

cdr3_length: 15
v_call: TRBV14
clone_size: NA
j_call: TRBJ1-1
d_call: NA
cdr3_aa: CASSFHSGQNTEAFF
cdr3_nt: TGTGCCAGCAGCTTCCACTCAGGACAGAACACTGAAGCTTTCTTT

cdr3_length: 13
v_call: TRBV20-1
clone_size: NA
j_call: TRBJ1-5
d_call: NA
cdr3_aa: CSASQDAAQPQHF
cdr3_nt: TGCAGTGCTAGTCAGGACGCGGCCCAGCCCCAGCATTTT

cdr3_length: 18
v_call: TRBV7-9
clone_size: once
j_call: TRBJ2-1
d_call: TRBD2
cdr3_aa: CASSQGWASGLYYNEQFF
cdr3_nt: TGTGCCAGCAGCCAGGGATGGGCTAGCGGGTTGTACTACAATGAGCAGTTCTTC

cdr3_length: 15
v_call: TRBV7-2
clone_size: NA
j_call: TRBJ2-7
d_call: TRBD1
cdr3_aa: CASSPSGQGSYEQYF
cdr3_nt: TGTGCCAGCAGCCCCTCGGGACAGGGCTCCTACGAGCAGTACTTC

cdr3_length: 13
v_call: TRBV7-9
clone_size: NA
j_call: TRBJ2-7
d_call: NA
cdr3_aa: CASSLEGPYEQYF
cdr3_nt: TGTGCCAGCAGCTTAGAAGGGCCCTACGAGCAGTACTTC

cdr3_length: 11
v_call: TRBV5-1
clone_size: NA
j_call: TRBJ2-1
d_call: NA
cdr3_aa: CASSRQEGLFF
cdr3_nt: TGCGCCAGCAGCCGACAGGAAGGTCTGTTCTTC

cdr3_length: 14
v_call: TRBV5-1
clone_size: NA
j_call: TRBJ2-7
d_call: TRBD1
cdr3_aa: CASRRQTGNYEQYF
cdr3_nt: TGCGCCAGCAGACGGCAGACAGGGAACTACGAGCAGTACTTC